This TCR beta chain is drawn from a study of cytomegalovirus exposure and HLA in healthy donors (TCRdb year 2017). Regarding the research as a whole: In an earlier analysis of some 610 of the donors, about 260 Gb of sequence data and 90 million to 120 million unique TCR beta sequences from about 180 million T cells were reported. Across some 400 genotyped donors of the cohort, an average of roughly 200,000 unique TCR beta nucleotide sequences per donor were sequenced, and roughly 17% of those sequences were non-productive. Alongside the repertoire data, information on donor age, sex, ethnicity and CMV serostatus was compiled. Typing coverage varied by locus: roughly 629-630 donors for A, B, C, DRB1 and DQB1; approximately 500 for DQA1; some 610 for DPA1; under 490 for DPB1. An early release covering approximately 600 HLA-typed donors comprised 250 to 350 gigabases of sequencing data and approximately 85 million unique TCR sequences. A later analysis re-analyzed previously published TCR beta repertoires from approximately 700 donors and added high-resolution HLA genotyping to study TCR occurrence patterns. HLA typing included class I and class II loci at four-digit resolution. Using immunosequencing, the study profiled T cell repertoires from some 670 subjects and related those repertoires to cytomegalovirus serostatus. In a later genetic analysis, genome-wide SNP genotypes for about three fifths of the 666 donors were used, and that subset was treated as a discovery cohort. To decide whether each TCR beta V gene segment behaved as functional or pseudogenic, an earlier analysis of some 600 of the donors relied on high-throughput TCR beta sequencing. Of the 350 to 450 genotyped donors, approximately 81% were placed in the genetic ancestry cluster associated with self-reported Caucasian donors. Five DR-DQ haplotypes were treated as single units for association and clustering because of strong linkage in the cohort. In the later analysis, no new phenotypic data were used to find candidate immune exposures; instead, reliance was placed on TCR beta sequences and their occurrence across donors. Along with the roughly 700-subject first cohort, a separate validation cohort of around 110 different subjects was used. The study combined high-throughput TCR immunosequencing, statistical association of individual TCRs with disease status, and machine learning to predict cytomegalovirus infection status. The study was designed to test whether signatures of past pathogen exposure could be identified by cataloging public T cell receptors. Every discovery cohort repertoire had been produced on one sequencing platform. On the study overall, not on this receptor specifically: In a later genetic analysis, fewer N-insertions in productive TCRs were reported among donors in an Asian-associated ancestry cluster than the approximately 710-donor mean. Presence/absence analyses assumed roughly uniform sequencing depth across donors, an assumption that may not hold. A further reported finding was that TCR beta sequences accurately predicted the HLA-A and HLA-B alleles for most subjects in the first cohort. A later analysis reported that several top co-occurrence clusters appeared linked to parvovirus B19, influenza, CMV and Epstein-Barr virus. An association between a missense DCLRE1C variant and V-gene and J-gene trimming of TCR beta chains was found in a later genetic analysis and replicated in an independent cohort. At a false discovery rate of 0.05, a later analysis linked approximately 18,000 TCR beta sequences to specific HLA alleles. The classifier was reported to diagnose cytomegalovirus status with high specificity and sensitivity in both the original cohort and the validation cohort. A group of highly shared sequence variants was considered likely to be a technical artifact of the sequencing pipeline. A later analysis found that HLA-associated TCR beta chains were more clonally expanded and had lower generation probabilities than equally common non-associated chains. In a later analysis, most CMV-associated TCR beta chains were found to appear HLA-restricted, with HLA associations seemingly driven largely by CMV exposure. For the cohort, immune exposure information was limited to CMV serostatus. This cohort had only TCR beta chains sequenced, and the lack of alpha or paired-chain data limited which features could be detected. In an earlier analysis of fewer than 700 of the donors, most TCR beta V segments appeared in productive rearrangements about 87% or about 30% of the time, broadly matching IMGT annotations. Roughly 15 rarely observed V segments, including chromosome 9 orphons, were excluded from the earlier analysis of several hundred of the donors because counts were too low. Correlated functional status among segregating V segments might be attributable to linkage disequilibrium, but an unknown experimental factor could not be ruled out. The authors suggested that the approach could potentially be extended to other disease states and immunological phenotypes. Most TCR sequences were seen in very few donors, while some public TCRs were found in many individuals. Because HLA typing was missing for some donors at each locus, association tests included only the typed subset. A total of around 150 TCR beta chains were listed by the study as associated with cytomegalovirus. Some IMGT-functional V segments, including TRBV6-2 and TRBV6-3, could not be distinguished by the 87-base-pair reads and were therefore excluded. In a later analysis, the rate of TCR association differed among HLA loci, with DRB1 alleles having the most associated TCRs and HLA-C alleles having the fewest. A few of the identified cytomegalovirus-associated TCR beta chains were confirmed in vitro to be specific for cytomegalovirus antigens. Assigning TCR associations to individual alleles was difficult when HLA alleles, especially DR and DQ, strongly co-occurred.

Looking up the germline V gene yields CDR1 SQVTM and CDR2 ANQGSEA. V loses 4 bases of germline sequence and J loses 5 bases, and the interval between the two ends is 15 bases. The CDR3 goes from the cysteine to the phenylalanine over 13 residues. Kept here is only the CDR3 DNA, which spans 39 bases and is read in frame from base 1. The sample holds a few counts of this clone. Its binding antigen is unknown. No qualities accompany the bases; no much larger clone lies one base away. The cohort comprised approximately 700 healthy bone marrow donors. All cohort members were sampled while nominally healthy, although unrecorded immune exposures were likely present. The donor tested CMV seropositive, placing the donor among the 289 seropositive members of the cohort. A peripheral blood sample was collected from each donor, and TCR beta sequencing was performed on peripheral blood mononuclear cells. Genomic DNA was extracted from the blood cell samples with the Qiagen DNeasy Blood Extraction Kit.

The protocol used for the library was the immunoSEQ multiplex PCR assay. For the multiplex PCR, a mixture combining 60 forward primers for TCR Vbeta segments and 13 reverse primers for TCR Jbeta segments was used. The CDR3 region of rearranged TCR beta genes was amplified from genomic DNA by a multiplex PCR assay. Amplified TCR beta libraries were sequenced as 87-base-pair reads on the Illumina HiSeq System. The study's processing was this. Across the 666 repertoires, a later analysis counted approximately 75 million unique TCR beta chains, some 11 million of which were shared by at least two donors. Raw reads were error-corrected and collapsed into unique sequences with a nearest-neighbor algorithm that merged closely related sequences to remove PCR and sequencing errors. CDR3 sequences were aligned to IMGT reference sequences to assign V, D and J gene segments. For a sequence to be retained, at least a six-nucleotide match to both a V gene segment and a J gene segment was required. A rearrangement was called productive if the CDR3 had no stop codons and remained in frame with V and J, and every other rearrangement was called non-productive. Following IMGT convention, CDR3 was defined as the stretch from the second conserved V-encoded cysteine up to the conserved J-encoded phenylalanine. The earlier analysis of roughly 590 of the donors excluded sequences that lacked an unambiguous match to a single V gene segment. In an earlier analysis of roughly 600 of the donors, a V segment was called functional when productive rearrangements were above 56.7%, and segregating when the standard deviation between donors exceeded 5%. A statistical classification framework was built to diagnose cytomegalovirus status from the catalog of TCR beta chain sequences. In a later analysis, TCR nucleotide sequences were compared against IMGT/GENE-DB human TR gene sequences so that V and J genes could be assigned. A later analysis assigned CDR3 sequences and most-parsimonious VDJ recombination scenarios with the TCRdist pipeline. In a later analysis, each TCR beta chain was defined by its CDR3 amino acid sequence together with its V-gene family, and reads without a unique V-gene family were excluded. In a later analysis, 500 to 700 highly shared, low-generation-probability nucleotide sequences were removed to address suspected cross-contamination and a sequencing artifact. A later analysis calculated a clonal expansion index for each public chain from normalized within-repertoire ranks of inferred template counts. A later analysis computed generation probabilities with a VDJ recombination model fitted to out-of-frame rearrangements, and checked the results against IGoR. In a later analysis, hypergeometric tests were used to score TCR-TCR, TCR-HLA and TCR-CMV co-occurrence, with a repertoire-size bias correction applied to TCR pairs. In a later analysis, false discovery rates were estimated by permuting HLA or CMV assignments 20 times. In a later analysis, co-occurring TCRs were grouped using DBSCAN, with TCRdist sequence similarity added in when clustering inside HLA-allele-positive subsets. For co-occurrence clustering, repertoires with fewer than 30,000 or more than 120,000 public chains were excluded, along with five or six repertoires with anomalous nucleotide sharing. The immuneACCESS repertoire file appears here via TCRdb, limited to in-frame rearrangements. These files lack a portion of the clones; in checked studies, under half of the deficit traces to unresolved V genes, and the cause of the others is not known. V, J and clone size derive from that table, while D and trimming were established from the DNA sequence. Present in this sample are 110,000 or so clones, roughly 9% of which were seen just once. The ten largest clones capture around 6.1% of the sample.

The receptor was derived from a middle-aged woman in good health and CMV-seropositive. Sequenced input: PBMCs. The sequence is built from TRBV29-1 and TRBJ2-7, and the D gene may be TRBD1, 7 bases matching. The DNA reads as follows: TGCAGCGTTGTGCCAGGGGGGACGAACGAGCAGTACTTC. It is translated as CSVVPGGTNEQYF.